What follows are 17 T cell receptor beta chains derived from one specimen sequenced in a study of control samples from healthy donors and cancer patients. The repertoire was sequenced with immunoSEQ multiplex PCR; TCRdb's copy has only in-frame clones and lacks some. The sample yields some 100,000 clones, about 85% seen once. Material: blood. The receptors were sampled from a woman in her 50s in good health.

The chain recombines TRBV6-6 with TRBJ1-4; no definite D call. V was trimmed by 7 bases and J by 6 bases, leaving 6 bases between them. The germline V gene encodes CDR1 MNHNY and CDR2 SVGAGI (reference sequence). The CDR3 is 11 amino acids. CDR3 sequence: CASTGDEKLFF. In DNA, the CDR3 is TGTGCCAGCACTGGGGATGAAAAACTGTTTTTT.

The chain recombines TRBV11-3 with TRBJ1-6; tentative D call: TRBD1 (6 bases). CDR1 is SGHNT and CDR2 is YENEEA in the germline V gene. V was clipped by 5 bases and J by 12 bases, with 14 bases between them. The CDR3 runs to 13 residues. CDR3 amino acids: CASSIRTDLPLHF. The CDR3 bases are TGTGCCAGCAGCATCAGGACAGATTTACCCCTCCACTTT.

This chain links TRBV28 with TRBJ1-2; D uncertain. The germline V gene encodes CDR1 MDHEN and CDR2 SYDVKM. This CDR3 has 16 residues. Trimming left V 2 bases short and J 1 base short, with 14 bases between. CDR3 sequence: CASSLGGWGDNYGYTF. CDR3 DNA sequence: TGTGCCAGCAGTTTAGGTGGATGGGGAGATAACTATGGCTACACCTTC.

The chain employs TRBV29-1 and TRBJ2-5; perhaps TRBD2 as D (6 bases). The CDR3 contains 13 residues. Trimming removed 8 bases from V and 5 bases from J, with 18 bases in between. Germline assignment: CDR1 SQVTM and CDR2 ANQGSEA. The CDR3 here is CSLRGGLRETQYF. The DNA for the CDR3 is TGCAGCCTCCGTGGGGGGTTGAGGGAGACCCAGTACTTC.

The rearrangement joins TRBV7-9 to TRBJ1-2; TRBD1 aligns across 7 bases. Germline assignment: CDR1 SEHNR and CDR2 FQNEAQ (reference sequence). The CDR3 is 13 residues long. V gave up 5 bases and J gave up 6 bases; unmatched junction bases: 6. The CDR3 DNA sequence: TGTGCCAGCAGCCCTGAGACAGGGAATGGCTACACCTTC. It yields the protein CASSPETGNGYTF.

This chain uses TRBV4-2 with TRBJ2-7, with 12 bases aligning to TRBD2. Germline V gives CDR1 LGHNA, CDR2 YNFKEQ. Trimming at V came to 4 bases and at J to 3 bases, leaving 16 bases not matched to a gene. CDR3 length equals 19 residues. The CDR3 spells CASSLWADTELAGGYEQYF. CDR3 bases: TGTGCCAGCAGCCTTTGGGCGGACACCGAACTAGCGGGGGGCTACGAGCAGTACTTC.

Here the CDR3 reads CASSYGNRGGFTGELFF. The CDR3 bases are TGTGCCAGCAGTTACGGCAACCGGGGGGGCTTCACCGGGGAGCTGTTTTTT. The gene calls are TRBV6-2 or TRBV6-3 and TRBJ2-2, with 8 bases lining up with TRBD2. Germline V CDR1 and CDR2: MNHEY, SVGEGT. With V trimmed by 2 bases and J by 4 bases, 9 bases remained unmatched. The CDR3 covers 17 residues.

This clone was picked up one time. This chain links TRBV3-1 (or the pseudogene TRBV3-2) with TRBJ2-7; D is ambiguous. The V and J ends lost 0 bases and 3 bases respectively, with 6 bases between them. The CDR3 sequence is 13 residues long. CDR1 is LGHDT, CDR2 YNNKEL, per germline (reference sequence). The CDR3 here is CASSQDLVYEQYF. In DNA, the CDR3 is TGTGCCAGCAGCCAAGATCTGGTCTACGAGCAGTACTTC.

J is TRBJ1-3 and V is TRBV3-1 (or the pseudogene TRBV3-2); D is perhaps TRBD1 (5 bases). CDR1 and CDR2 from the germline V gene are LGHDT and YNNKEL (reference sequence). Trimming removed 4 bases from V and 0 bases from J, with 10 bases in between. The CDR3 is 15 residues long. The CDR3 nucleotides read TGTGCCAGCAGCCGTGGGGGGAGCTCTGGAAACACCATATATTTT. This codes for CASSRGGSSGNTIYF.

The V and J genes are TRBV11-3 and TRBJ1-1, with 7 bases fitting TRBD1. CDR1 is SGHNT, CDR2 YENEEA, per germline. The CDR3 is 14 amino acids. With 0 bases clipped from V and 3 bases from J, the junction kept 1 base outside the gene matches. The CDR3: CASSLEGTDTEAFF. The CDR3 DNA sequence: TGTGCCAGCAGCTTAGAGGGGACAGACACTGAAGCTTTCTTT.

This chain links TRBV6-1 with TRBJ2-3; 11 bases are shared with TRBD2. The length of the CDR3 is 18 residues. CDR1 is MNHNS and CDR2 is SASEGT in the germline V gene. The V segment lost 8 bases and the J segment 2 bases; nucleotides outside the gene matches: 15. The CDR3 sequence is CASRGGGLAVDITDTQYF. The CDR3 coding sequence is TGTGCCAGCCGTGGGGGGGGACTAGCGGTTGACATCACAGATACGCAGTATTTT.

The V gene is TRBV7-9, the J gene TRBJ2-3; D gene unclear. The V gene's germline CDR1 is SEHNR and CDR2 FQNEAQ (reference sequence). This CDR3 comprises 10 residues. V was clipped by 10 bases and J by 6 bases, with 8 bases between them. CDR3 bases: TGTGCCATCCAGCTGGATACGCAGTATTTT. Its translation: CAIQLDTQYF.

Here the CDR3 DNA reads TGTGCCAGCAGTGAATCGAACTATGGCTACACCTTC. It translates to CASSESNYGYTF. This chain links TRBV2 with TRBJ1-2, with unresolved D. Trimming pared 2 bases from V and 2 bases from J, leaving 3 bases between. From germline, CDR1 is SNHLY and CDR2 FYNNEI. The length of the CDR3 is 12 residues.

This chain links TRBV29-1 with TRBJ1-1; 7 bases fit TRBD1. With 7 bases clipped from V and 5 bases from J, the junction kept 10 bases outside the gene matches. The germline V gene has CDR1 SQVTM and CDR2 ANQGSEA. This CDR3 spans 13 amino acids. CDR3: CSARQGSRTEAFF. The CDR3 bases are TGCAGCGCCCGACAGGGCTCGAGAACTGAAGCTTTCTTT.

A note on this clone: At one boundary the junction diverges from the germline segment, which might be a read error. V usage is TRBV24-1 and J usage is TRBJ2-3; D is perhaps TRBD2 (5 bases). CDR3 length: 14 amino acids. CDR1 is KGHDR and CDR2 is SFDVKD in the germline V gene. CDR3 DNA: TGTGCCACCAGTGGGCCGGCTAGCACAGATATGCAGTATTTT. It codes for CATSGPASTDMQYF.

The chain carries TRBV27 and TRBJ2-1; possibly TRBD1 for D (6 bases). The germline V gene encodes CDR1 MNHEY and CDR2 SMNVEV (reference sequence). The CDR3 spans 12 residues. V gave up 5 bases and J gave up 7 bases, with 9 bases separating them. Here the CDR3 DNA reads TGTGCCAGCAGTACCAGGGGTAATGAGCAGTTCTTC. Protein: CASSTRGNEQFF.

The chain couples TRBV3-1 (or the pseudogene TRBV3-2) to TRBJ2-1; 7 bases agree with TRBD1. The CDR3 is 15 residues long. V was clipped by 3 bases and J by 0 bases; unmatched bases: 2. The germline V gene has CDR1 LGHDT and CDR2 YNNKEL (reference sequence). In nucleotides, the CDR3 is TGTGCCAGCAGCCATGACAGGGACTCCTACAATGAGCAGTTCTTC. This sequence encodes CASSHDRDSYNEQFF.